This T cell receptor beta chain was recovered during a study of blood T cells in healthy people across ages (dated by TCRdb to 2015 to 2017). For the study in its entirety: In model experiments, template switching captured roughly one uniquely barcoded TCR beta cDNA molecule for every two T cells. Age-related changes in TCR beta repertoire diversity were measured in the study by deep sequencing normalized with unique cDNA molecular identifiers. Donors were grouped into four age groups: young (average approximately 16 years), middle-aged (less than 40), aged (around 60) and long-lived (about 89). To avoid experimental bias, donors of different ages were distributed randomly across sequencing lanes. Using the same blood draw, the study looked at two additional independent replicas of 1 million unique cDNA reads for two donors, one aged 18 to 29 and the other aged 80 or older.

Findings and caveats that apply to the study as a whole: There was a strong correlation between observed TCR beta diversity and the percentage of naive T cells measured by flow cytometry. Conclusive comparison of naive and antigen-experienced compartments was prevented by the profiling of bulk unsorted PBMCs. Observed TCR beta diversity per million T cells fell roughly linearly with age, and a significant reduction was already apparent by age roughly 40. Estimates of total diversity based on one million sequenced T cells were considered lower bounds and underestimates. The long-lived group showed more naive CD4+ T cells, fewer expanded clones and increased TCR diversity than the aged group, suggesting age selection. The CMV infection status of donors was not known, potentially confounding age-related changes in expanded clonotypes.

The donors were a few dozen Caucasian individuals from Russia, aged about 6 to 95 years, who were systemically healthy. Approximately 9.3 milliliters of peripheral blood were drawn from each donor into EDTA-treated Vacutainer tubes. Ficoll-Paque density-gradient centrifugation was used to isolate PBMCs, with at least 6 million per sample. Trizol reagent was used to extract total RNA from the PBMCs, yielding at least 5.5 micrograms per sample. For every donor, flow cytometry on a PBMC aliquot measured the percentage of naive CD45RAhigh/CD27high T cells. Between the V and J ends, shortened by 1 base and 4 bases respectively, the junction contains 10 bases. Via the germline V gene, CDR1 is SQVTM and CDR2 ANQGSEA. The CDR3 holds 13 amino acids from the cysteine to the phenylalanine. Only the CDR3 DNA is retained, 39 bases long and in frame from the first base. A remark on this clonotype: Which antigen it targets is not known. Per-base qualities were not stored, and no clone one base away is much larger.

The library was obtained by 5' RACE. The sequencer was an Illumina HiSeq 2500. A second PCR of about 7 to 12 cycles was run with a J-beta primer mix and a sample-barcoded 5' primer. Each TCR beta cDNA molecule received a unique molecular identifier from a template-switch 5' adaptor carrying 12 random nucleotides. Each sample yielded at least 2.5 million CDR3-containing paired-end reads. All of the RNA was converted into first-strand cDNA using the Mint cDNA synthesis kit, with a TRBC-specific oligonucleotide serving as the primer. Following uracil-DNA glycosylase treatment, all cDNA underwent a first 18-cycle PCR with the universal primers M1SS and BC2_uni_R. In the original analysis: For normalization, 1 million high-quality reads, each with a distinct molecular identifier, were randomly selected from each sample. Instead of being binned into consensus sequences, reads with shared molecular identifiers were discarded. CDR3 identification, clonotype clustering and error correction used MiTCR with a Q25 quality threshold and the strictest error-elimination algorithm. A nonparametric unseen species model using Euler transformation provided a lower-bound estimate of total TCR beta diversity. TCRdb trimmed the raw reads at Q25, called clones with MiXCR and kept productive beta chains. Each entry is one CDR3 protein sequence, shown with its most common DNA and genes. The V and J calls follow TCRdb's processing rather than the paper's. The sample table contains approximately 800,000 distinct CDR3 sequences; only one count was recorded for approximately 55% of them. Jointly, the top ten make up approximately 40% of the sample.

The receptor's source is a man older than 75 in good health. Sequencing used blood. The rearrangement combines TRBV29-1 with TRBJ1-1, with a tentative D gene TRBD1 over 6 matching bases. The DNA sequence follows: TGCAGCGTTGAAGGGATAGGGGGCACTGAAGCTTTCTTT. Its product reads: CSVEGIGGTEAFF.